This TCR beta chain was sequenced for a study of technical replicates of blood from four donors. Some clones are missing from TCRdb's copy, which holds only in-frame ones; the method was immunoSEQ multiplex PCR. There are approximately 85,000 clones in the sample; approximately 95% occur only once, and 0.26% lies in the top ten. The germline gives CDR1 MNHNY, CDR2 SVGAGI (reference sequence). The V end was cut by 0 bases, the J end by 4 bases, with 16 bases between. The CDR3 totals 16 residues. This chain uses TRBV6-6 with TRBJ2-7; D perhaps matches TRBD1 (6 bases). Sequenced sample: T cells isolated from PBMCs. This clonotype was sampled from a human donor in good health. DNA for the CDR3: TGTGCCAGCAGTTACTCGAAAGAGGACAGACCATACGAGCAGTACTTC. Its translation: CASSYSKEDRPYEQYF.